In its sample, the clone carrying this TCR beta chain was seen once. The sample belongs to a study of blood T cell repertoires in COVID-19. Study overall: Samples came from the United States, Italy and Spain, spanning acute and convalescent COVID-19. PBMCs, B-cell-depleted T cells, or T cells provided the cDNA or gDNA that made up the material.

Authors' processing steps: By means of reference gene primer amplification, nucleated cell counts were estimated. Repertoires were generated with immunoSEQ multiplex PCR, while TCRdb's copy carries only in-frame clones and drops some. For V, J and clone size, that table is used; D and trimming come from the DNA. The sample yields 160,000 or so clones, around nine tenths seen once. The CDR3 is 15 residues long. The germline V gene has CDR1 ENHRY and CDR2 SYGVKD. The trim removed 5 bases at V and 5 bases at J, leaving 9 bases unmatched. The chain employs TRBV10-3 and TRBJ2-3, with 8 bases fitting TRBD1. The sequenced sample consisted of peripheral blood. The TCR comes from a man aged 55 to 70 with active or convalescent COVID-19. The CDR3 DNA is TGTGCCATCAGTATACGACAGGGGTCAGAAGATACGCAGTATTTT. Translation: CAISIRQGSEDTQYF.